The sample holds a few counts of the clone carrying this TCR beta chain. Through a sample-barcoded 5' primer and a J-beta primer mix, a second PCR was run for roughly 6 to 11 cycles. MiXCR, applied by TCRdb to the 5' RACE reads, yields one record per CDR3 protein. The repertoire consists of more than 500,000 distinct CDR3 sequences, with approximately 26% occurring once and the leading ten covering over 3.5%. This entry is derived from a study of blood T cells in healthy people across ages. V gave up 0 bases and J gave up 5 bases, with 14 bases separating them. Germline V gene lookup returns CDR1 SGHTS and CDR2 YDEGEE. The CDR3 has 16 residues. These same data were also listed under a study on T cells of mothers and their children. That work contributes: In cDNA synthesis, all of the extracted RNA was used at roughly 1.5 ug per 15 ul.

Sequenced material: blood. The J gene is TRBJ2-2, the V gene TRBV5-8; TRBD2 is a possible D gene (6 bases). The clonotype originates from a boy aged 2-9 years in good health. The CDR3 coding sequence is TGTGCCAGCAGCTTGGCCCGGACTACCATTACCGGGGAGCTGTTTTTT. Translated: CASSLARTTITGELFF.